Listed here are 24 T cell receptor beta chains from one sample, sequenced in a study of T-cell memory formation after mild COVID-19. TCRdb independently ran MiXCR on the 5' RACE reads; one entry per CDR3 protein. This sample yields 130,000 to 150,000 distinct CDR3 sequences, of which under 7% are seen a single time; about 1.9% belongs to the top ten. The material sequenced was PBMCs or a T cell subset sorted from them (not recorded which). The receptors stem from an adult woman who had mild COVID-19 (a few samples of this study predate the infection). Cell type and time point are not known.

Ten or more counts support this clonotype. This CDR3 is CATSAGAGASNEQFF. CDR3 DNA: TGTGCCACCAGTGCAGGGGCGGGAGCATCCAATGAGCAGTTCTTC. The rearrangement links TRBV24-1 to TRBJ2-1; D might be TRBD2 (7 bases). Trimming pared 5 bases from V and 6 bases from J, leaving 16 bases between. CDR3 length equals 15 residues. Germline V lookup: CDR1 KGHDR, CDR2 SFDVKD.

The table lists this clonotype with a few counts. The chain is built from TRBV14 and TRBJ2-5, with D possibly matching TRBD2 (5 bases). V gave up 4 bases and J gave up 4 bases, with 16 bases separating them. The CDR3 covers 15 residues. Germline loops: CDR1 SGHDN, CDR2 FVKESK. CDR3: CASSLALSDGETQYF. The CDR3 nucleotides read TGTGCCAGCAGCCTAGCGCTCAGCGATGGAGAGACCCAGTACTTC.

This clonotype was picked up a small number of times. The CDR3 coding sequence is TGCGCCAGCAGCACGGGGACAGGGGGGGGACAGCCCCAGCATTTT. Translation: CASSTGTGGGQPQHF. J is TRBJ1-5 and V is TRBV5-1; 11 bases map to TRBD1. J was trimmed by 7 bases and V by 4 bases; bases with no gene match: 7. CDR3 length: 15 residues. Germline CDR1 SGHRS, CDR2 YFSETQ.

CDR3 DNA: TGTGCCAGTAGTAAGGAAGGCAATCAGCCCCAGCATTTT. It encodes CASSKEGNQPQHF. This chain joins TRBV19 and TRBJ1-5; no firm D call. CDR3 length equals 13 residues. Germline V gene sequence: CDR1 LNHDA, CDR2 SQIVND (reference sequence). Between the trimmed V and J ends, which lost 4 bases and 2 bases, there was a span of 6 bases.

This clonotype was counted ten times or more. CDR3 nucleotides: TGTGCCAGCAGTTTAATAGGGACAGGGGATCTGTATGGCTACACCTTC. As protein: CASSLIGTGDLYGYTF. The chain is built from TRBV27 and TRBJ1-2; 10 nucleotides match TRBD1. The germline V gene encodes CDR1 MNHEY and CDR2 SMNVEV (reference sequence). V was clipped by 2 bases and J by 5 bases; unmatched bases: 8. CDR3 length equals 16 residues.

This clonotype was seen ten or more times. The V call is TRBV20-1, the J call TRBJ2-3, with TRBD2 as a possible D gene (5 bases). This CDR3 comprises 15 residues. In germline, CDR1 is DFQATT, CDR2 SNEGSKA (reference sequence). The germline V and J ends were trimmed by 0 bases and 2 bases, with 12 bases remaining between them. In DNA form, the CDR3 reads TGCAGTGCTAGAGATCCCCAGCGGACCACAGATACGCAGTATTTT. This translates into CSARDPQRTTDTQYF.

This clonotype was detected ten times or more. The gene calls are TRBV7-8 and TRBJ2-1, with D unresolved. Between the trimmed V and J ends, which lost 1 base and 6 bases, there was a span of 13 bases. This CDR3 spans 15 amino acids. The germline CDR1 and CDR2 sequences are SGHVS and FQNEAQ. The CDR3 spells CASSLGYLIGNEQFF. The CDR3 region has the DNA TGTGCCAGCAGCTTAGGCTACTTAATCGGCAATGAGCAGTTCTTC.

This clonotype came up many times. The gene calls are TRBV24-1 and TRBJ2-1, with 7 bases that match TRBD2. J was trimmed by 0 bases and V by 5 bases; bases with no gene match: 12. Germline V gene sequence: CDR1 KGHDR, CDR2 SFDVKD. This CDR3 is 18 amino acids long. The chain's CDR3 is CATSAWASGLPSYNEQFF. The CDR3 DNA reads TGTGCCACCAGTGCCTGGGCTAGCGGCCTTCCCTCCTACAATGAGCAGTTCTTC.

This rearrangement joins TRBV7-2 to TRBJ2-1; no clear D. The germline CDR1 and CDR2 sequences are SGHTA and FQGNSA. The CDR3 consists of 11 residues. V was pared by 5 bases and J by 5 bases, with 4 bases between. The CDR3 DNA reads TGTGCCAGCAGCCGCCACAATGAGCAGTTCTTC. Its protein is CASSRHNEQFF.

The chain recombines TRBV19 with TRBJ2-7; no firm D call. The V gene lost 3 bases and the J gene lost 4 bases, with 16 bases spanning the gap. CDR3 size: 15 residues. Per germline, CDR1 LNHDA and CDR2 SQIVND (reference sequence). The CDR3 here is CASSMSPDGDYEQYF. CDR3 coding DNA: TGTGCCAGTAGTATGTCCCCCGACGGAGATTACGAGCAGTACTTC. The whole variable domain, remainder taken from reference TRBV19 and TRBJ2-7, is DGGITQSPKYLFRKEGQNVTLSCEQNLNHDAMYWYRQDPGQGLRLIYYSQIVNDFQKGDIAEGYSVSREKKESFPLTVTSAQKNPTAFYLCASSMSPDGDYEQYFGPGTRLTVT.

This clonotype has a count of ten or more. The V gene is TRBV5-6, the J gene TRBJ2-1, with D unresolved. The germline gives CDR1 SGHDT, CDR2 YYEEEE. The CDR3 spans 14 residues. The V end lost 0 bases, the J end lost 6 bases, and 10 bases lay between the germline ends. The CDR3: CASSLESSFNEQFF. CDR3 sequence (DNA): TGTGCCAGCAGCTTGGAAAGCTCGTTCAATGAGCAGTTCTTC.

A few counts support this clonotype. In DNA, the CDR3 is TGTGCCACCAGCAGCAGATCGAGGCAAAGGAACAAGCCCCGAGAGACCCAGTACTTC. Its translation: CATSSRSRQRNKPRETQYF. The V gene is TRBV15, the J gene TRBJ2-5; D unresolved. Germline values: CDR1 LNHNV, CDR2 YYDKDF (reference sequence). Trimming pared 3 bases from V and 4 bases from J, leaving 27 bases between. The CDR3 has 19 residues.

This clonotype occurred a few times. The genes are TRBV3-1 and TRBJ1-2; D uncertain. The CDR3 has 16 amino acids. Trimming took off 0 bases at V and 0 bases at J, with 11 bases between the two ends. CDR1 is LGHDT, CDR2 YNNKEL, per germline (reference sequence). CDR3 bases: TGTGCCAGCAGCCAAGAGAATTGGGTAGCTAACTATGGCTACACCTTC. It translates to CASSQENWVANYGYTF.

In its sample, this clonotype was seen many times. The chain carries TRBV4-2 and TRBJ1-5; unclear D gene. Germline V gives CDR1 LGHNA, CDR2 YNFKEQ. The V and J ends lost 0 bases and 2 bases respectively, with 5 bases between them. The length of the CDR3 is 14 residues. The CDR3 loop is CASSQDGGNQPQHF. The CDR3 DNA is TGTGCCAGCAGCCAAGATGGAGGCAATCAGCCCCAGCATTTT.

This chain joins TRBV16 and TRBJ1-2; 10 bases are a match to TRBD1. The CDR3 extends over 14 amino acids. After removal of 4 bases from V and 6 bases from J, the junction contained 5 bases not matched to a gene. Germline V gene sequence: CDR1 KGHSY, CDR2 FQNENV. In DNA, the CDR3 is TGTGCCAGCAGCCGGACAGGGGGATCAGATGGCTACACCTTC. This encodes CASSRTGGSDGYTF.

Many counts were recorded for this clonotype. Written as DNA, the CDR3 is TGTGCCAGCAGAGAGGAACAGGGGAGAAATGAGCAGTTCTTC. It codes for CASREEQGRNEQFF. The chain joins TRBV12-3 or TRBV12-4 to TRBJ2-1, with 7 bases that match TRBD1. Trimming removed 6 bases from V and 7 bases from J; junction bases left unmatched: 9. CDR3 length: 14 amino acids.

Ten or more counts support this clonotype. The gene calls are TRBV3-1 and TRBJ1-2, with D unresolved. The CDR3 is 15 residues long. The germline V gene has CDR1 LGHDT and CDR2 YNNKEL (reference sequence). Deletions cut 0 bases from V and 0 bases from J, with 8 bases between. The CDR3 nucleotides read TGTGCCAGCAGCCAAGAGGCCGATACTAACTATGGCTACACCTTC. It translates to CASSQEADTNYGYTF.

This chain links TRBV2 with TRBJ2-3; 7 bases are shared with TRBD1. Germline loops: CDR1 SNHLY, CDR2 FYNNEI. Losses at the gene ends were 4 bases for V and 2 bases for J; bases not matched to a gene: 6. The CDR3 has 15 residues. The CDR3 loop reads CASSVLGQHTDTQYF. The CDR3 DNA sequence: TGTGCCAGCAGTGTATTGGGACAGCACACAGATACGCAGTATTTT.

This clonotype turned up a few times. V and J are TRBV29-1 and TRBJ2-7; 7 nucleotides line up with TRBD1. V lost 6 bases and J lost 2; bases outside the gene matches: 10. CDR1 is SQVTM, CDR2 ANQGSEA, per germline. This CDR3 has 14 residues. The CDR3 region has the DNA TGCAGCGTCAAACAATCCGGGACAGCCTACGAGCAGTACTTC. It yields the protein CSVKQSGTAYEQYF.

This clonotype was seen a handful of times. This sequence joins TRBV5-5 and TRBJ2-7; possible D gene TRBD1, 6 bases. Germline assignment: CDR1 SGHKS and CDR2 YYEKEE (reference sequence). The CDR3 loop spans 15 amino acids. Trimming pared 0 bases from V and 3 bases from J, leaving 13 bases between. The chain's CDR3 is CASSLDWDTSYEQYF. In DNA form, the CDR3 reads TGTGCCAGCAGCTTGGATTGGGACACCAGCTACGAGCAGTACTTC.

This clonotype was counted at least ten times. The chain links TRBV19 to TRBJ2-4; 9 bases agree with TRBD1. Trimming at V came to 5 bases and at J to 4 bases, leaving 6 bases not matched to a gene. The CDR3 consists of 15 residues. The V gene's germline CDR1 is LNHDA and CDR2 SQIVND (reference sequence). CDR3 sequence reads: CASSWDRAAKNIQYF. DNA of the CDR3: TGTGCCAGTAGTTGGGACAGGGCGGCAAAAAACATTCAGTACTTC.

This clonotype was found a few times. This chain uses TRBV19 with TRBJ1-5; 7 bases are shared with TRBD1. The J segment lost 0 bases and the V segment lost 4 bases, leaving 9 bases of the junction unmatched. This CDR3 is built from 17 residues. Germline CDR1 LNHDA, CDR2 SQIVND (reference sequence). The CDR3 nucleotides read TGTGCCAGTAGTACGGGAGACAGGGCCCATAGCAATCAGCCCCAGCATTTT. It is translated as CASSTGDRAHSNQPQHF.

V is TRBV2 and J is TRBJ1-5, with D possibly being TRBD1 (6 bases). Trimming removed 6 bases at V and 7 bases at J, with 13 bases between. This CDR3 region has 13 residues. The germline gives CDR1 SNHLY, CDR2 FYNNEI. The CDR3 DNA follows: TGTGCCAGCAGGGAGAGGGGGACCCAGCCCCAGCATTTT. Protein sequence: CASRERGTQPQHF.

This clonotype was counted ten times or more. J is TRBJ2-7 and V is TRBV3-1, with TRBD1 matching over 7 bases. The CDR3 is made up of 14 amino acids. V lost 3 bases to trimming and J lost 5 bases; unmatched junction nucleotides: 7. Per the germline V gene, CDR1 is LGHDT and CDR2 is YNNKEL (reference sequence). The chain's CDR3 is CASSQTTGQNEQYF. Written as DNA, the CDR3 is TGTGCCAGCAGCCAGACGACGGGACAGAACGAGCAGTACTTC.